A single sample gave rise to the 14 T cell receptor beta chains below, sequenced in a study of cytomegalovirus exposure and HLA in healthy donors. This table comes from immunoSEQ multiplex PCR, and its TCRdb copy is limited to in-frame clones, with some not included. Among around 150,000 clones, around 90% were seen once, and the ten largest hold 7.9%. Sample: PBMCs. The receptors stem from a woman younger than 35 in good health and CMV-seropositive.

CDR3 nucleotides: TGTGCCAGCAGCCCCAGGGTAGGCTACGAGCAGTACTTC. This encodes CASSPRVGYEQYF. The chain uses TRBV9 and TRBJ2-7, with D perhaps TRBD1 (5 bases). The CDR3 has 13 residues. Trimming removed 4 bases from V and 3 bases from J, with 11 bases in between. Germline V gene data show CDR1 as SGDLS and CDR2 as YYNGEE. The full variable domain, in which reference TRBV9 and TRBJ2-7 provide the parts outside the CDR3, is DSGVTQTPKHLITATGQRVTLRCSPRSGDLSVYWYQQSLDQGLQFLIQYYNGEERAKGNILERFSAQQFPDLHSELNLSSLELGDSALYFCASSPRVGYEQYFGPGTRLTVT.

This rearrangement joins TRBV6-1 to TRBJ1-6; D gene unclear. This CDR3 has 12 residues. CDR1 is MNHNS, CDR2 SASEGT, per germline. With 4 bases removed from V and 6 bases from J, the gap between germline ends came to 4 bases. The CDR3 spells CASSVGNSPLHF. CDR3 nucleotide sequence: TGTGCCAGCAGTGTCGGTAATTCACCCCTCCACTTT.

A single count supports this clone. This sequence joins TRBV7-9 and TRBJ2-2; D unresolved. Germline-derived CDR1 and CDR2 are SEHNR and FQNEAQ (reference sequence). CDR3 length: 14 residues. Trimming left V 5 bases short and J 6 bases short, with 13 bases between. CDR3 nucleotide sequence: TGTGCCAGCAGCCGTAGCATCCGGTCCGGGGAGCTGTTTTTT. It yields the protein CASSRSIRSGELFF. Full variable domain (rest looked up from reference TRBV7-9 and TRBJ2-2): DTGVSQNPRHKITKRGQNVTFRCDPISEHNRLYWYRQTLGQGPEFLTYFQNEAQLEKSRLLSDRFSAERPKGSFSTLEIQRTEQGDSAMYLCASSRSIRSGELFFGEGSRLTVL.

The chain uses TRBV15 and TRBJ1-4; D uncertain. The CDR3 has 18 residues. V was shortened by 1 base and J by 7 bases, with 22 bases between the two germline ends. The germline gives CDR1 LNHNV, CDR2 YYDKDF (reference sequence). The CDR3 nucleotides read TGTGCCACCAGCAGAGCCCCGGTACGGAACTTCGGCGGTGAAAAACTGTTTTTT. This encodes CATSRAPVRNFGGEKLFF.

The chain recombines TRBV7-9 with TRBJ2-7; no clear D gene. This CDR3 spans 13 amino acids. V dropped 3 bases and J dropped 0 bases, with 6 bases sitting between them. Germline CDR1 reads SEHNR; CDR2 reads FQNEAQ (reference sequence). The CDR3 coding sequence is TGTGCCAGCAGCTTCAGTTCCTCCTACGAGCAGTACTTC. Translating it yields CASSFSSSYEQYF.

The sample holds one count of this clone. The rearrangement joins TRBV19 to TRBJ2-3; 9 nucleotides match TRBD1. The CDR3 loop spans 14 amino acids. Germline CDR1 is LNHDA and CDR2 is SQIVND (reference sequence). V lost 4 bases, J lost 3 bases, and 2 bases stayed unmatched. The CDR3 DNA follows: TGTGCCAGTAGTAGGGACAGGGTAACAGATACGCAGTATTTT. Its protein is CASSRDRVTDTQYF.

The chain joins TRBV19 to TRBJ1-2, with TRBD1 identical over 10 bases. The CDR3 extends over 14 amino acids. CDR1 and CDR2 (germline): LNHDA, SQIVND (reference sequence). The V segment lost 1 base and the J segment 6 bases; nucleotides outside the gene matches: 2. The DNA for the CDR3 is TGTGCCAGTAGTATAGTCGGGACAGGGGATGGCTACACCTTC. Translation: CASSIVGTGDGYTF.

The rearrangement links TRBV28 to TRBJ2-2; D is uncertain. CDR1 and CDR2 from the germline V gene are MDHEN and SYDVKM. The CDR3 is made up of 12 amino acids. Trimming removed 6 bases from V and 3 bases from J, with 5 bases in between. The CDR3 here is CASRSYTGELFF. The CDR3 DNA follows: TGTGCCAGCAGGTCGTACACCGGGGAGCTGTTTTTT. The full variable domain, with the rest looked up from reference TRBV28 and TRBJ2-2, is DVKVTQSSRYLVKRTGEKVFLECVQDMDHENMFWYRQDPGLGLRLIYFSYDVKMKEKGDIPEGYSVSREKKERFSLILESASTNQTSMYLCASRSYTGELFFGEGSRLTVL.

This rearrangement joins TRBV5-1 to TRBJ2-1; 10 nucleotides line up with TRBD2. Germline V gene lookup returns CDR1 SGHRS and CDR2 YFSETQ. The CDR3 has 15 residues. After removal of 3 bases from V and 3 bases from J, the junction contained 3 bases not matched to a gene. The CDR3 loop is CASSSGLADYNEQFF. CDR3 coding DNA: TGCGCCAGCAGCTCTGGACTAGCGGACTACAATGAGCAGTTCTTC.

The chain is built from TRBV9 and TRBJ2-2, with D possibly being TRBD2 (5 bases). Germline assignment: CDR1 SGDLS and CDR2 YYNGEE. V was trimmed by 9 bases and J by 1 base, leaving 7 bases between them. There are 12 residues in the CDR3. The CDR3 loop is CATAGNTGELFF. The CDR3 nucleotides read TGTGCCACGGCGGGGAACACCGGGGAGCTGTTTTTT.

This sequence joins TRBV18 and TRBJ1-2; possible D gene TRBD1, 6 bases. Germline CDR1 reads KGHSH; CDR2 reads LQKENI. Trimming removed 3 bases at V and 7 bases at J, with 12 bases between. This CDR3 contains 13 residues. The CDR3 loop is CASSPSGQPGYTF. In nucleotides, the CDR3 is TGTGCCAGCTCACCCTCAGGACAGCCTGGCTACACCTTC.

The CDR3 loop reads CASSEGTGAPYEQYF. The CDR3 bases are TGTGCCAGCAGTGAGGGAACAGGGGCGCCCTACGAGCAGTACTTC. The chain combines TRBV6-1 with TRBJ2-7; 7 bases map to TRBD1. CDR3 length: 15 residues. With V trimmed by 3 bases and J by 2 bases, 7 bases remained unmatched. Per germline, CDR1 MNHNS and CDR2 SASEGT.

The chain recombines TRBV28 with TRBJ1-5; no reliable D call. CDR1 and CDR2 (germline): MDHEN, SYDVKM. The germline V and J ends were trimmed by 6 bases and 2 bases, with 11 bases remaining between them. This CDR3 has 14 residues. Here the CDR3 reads CASSPIERNQPQHF. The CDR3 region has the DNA TGTGCCAGCAGCCCCATAGAGCGCAATCAGCCCCAGCATTTT.

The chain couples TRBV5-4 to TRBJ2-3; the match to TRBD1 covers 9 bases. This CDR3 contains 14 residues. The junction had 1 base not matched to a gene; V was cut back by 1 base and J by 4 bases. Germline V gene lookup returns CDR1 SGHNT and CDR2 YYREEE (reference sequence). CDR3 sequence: CASSLTGGSDTQYF. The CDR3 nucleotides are TGTGCCAGCAGCTTGACAGGGGGCTCAGATACGCAGTATTTT. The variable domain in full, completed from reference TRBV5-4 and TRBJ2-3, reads ETGVTQSPTHLIKTRGQQVTLRCSSQSGHNTVSWYQQALGQGPQFIFQYYREEENGRGNFPPRFSGLQFPNYSSELNVNALELDDSALYLCASSLTGGSDTQYFGPGTRLTVL.